This T cell receptor beta chain was recovered during a study of shared clonotypes between healthy human individuals. Repertoires were generated with immunoSEQ multiplex PCR, while TCRdb's copy carries only in-frame clones and drops some. The sample carries about 1 million clones, around 82% recorded once. The V end was cut by 5 bases, the J end by 5 bases, with 10 bases between. CDR3 size: 13 residues. CDR1 MNHNS and CDR2 SASEGT come from the germline V gene. The material sequenced was memory CD4+ T cells from PBMCs. Subset of the sample: CD45RA-negative fraction. The source is a man in his late teens or twenties in good health. Some clones in this sample may be carry-over from other donors' samples. This rearrangement joins TRBV6-1 to TRBJ2-1; D gene uncertain. In DNA form, the CDR3 reads TGTGCCAGCAGTCCTCCGGGCCACAATGAGCAGTTCTTC. Translating it yields CASSPPGHNEQFF.